This T cell receptor beta chain comes out of a study of blood T cell repertoires in COVID-19 (dated by TCRdb to the early 2020s). General notes on the study: Samples covering the acute and convalescent phases of COVID-19 were provided by collaborators in the United States, Italy and Spain. The prospective study material was composed of cDNA or gDNA derived from T cells, B-cell-depleted T cells, or PBMCs. Where available, HLA class I and class II types were obtained from metadata supplied by the sample provider rather than from assay-based typing. Subjects who had been exposed to COVID-19, were actively infected with it, or had recovered from it provided the deeply sampled blood TCRbeta repertoires that made up the dataset. Samples were obtained from the ongoing ImmuneRACE study (first 160 participants) and from 1,254 subjects provided by 6 global collaborators. A de-identified subject ID, COVID-19 status, age in years and sex were almost always included in the sample metadata. The repertoires were released in a freely available public database intended as a resource for research on the immune response to SARS-CoV-2. What the authors observed across the whole study: How much clinical and demographic metadata was included differed by source and by participant, and the metadata was provided uncurated.

TCRbeta CDR3 regions were amplified from genomic DNA using the immunoSEQ Assay, a bias-controlled multiplex PCR. On the authors' methods: Within the assay, amplification of reference gene primers was used to estimate how many nucleated cells each sample contained. To quantify the absolute abundance of each unique TCRbeta CDR3 rearrangement, sequence reads were collapsed and filtered. For each sample, productive Simpson clonality was calculated as the square root of Simpson's diversity index over productive rearrangements. TCRdb took this table from immuneACCESS and kept in-frame rearrangements with V and J called. Such tables lack part of the clones; where checked against another copy, unresolved V genes explain under half of the gap, and the rest is unexplained. That table is the source of V, J and clone size, and D and trimming were worked out from the DNA. For this sample there are 200,000 to 250,000 clones; 65% to 90% appear just once. The ten largest clones take up about 1.6% of the sample.

V loses 4 bases, J loses 5 bases, and the germline ends lie 15 bases apart. For CDR1 and CDR2, the germline V gene (reference sequence) lists LNHDA and SQIVND. From the cysteine up to the phenylalanine, the CDR3 has a length of 15 residues. The entry retains the CDR3 DNA only, 45 bases that are in frame from base 1. In the prospective study, participants were about 18 to 100 years old, resided in approximately 22 geographic areas of the United States, and were enrolled through a virtual design. In the prospective study, participants were assigned to cohorts based on the clinical history participants reported in a screening survey and a study questionnaire. ImmuneRACE Cohort 3 recovered participants were defined by two consecutive negative NP/OP PCR tests, healthcare professional clearance, or symptom resolution. Each participant in the prospective study had whole blood, serum and a nasopharyngeal or oropharyngeal swab collected by mobile phlebotomists. Participants in the prospective study had the option to provide additional blood draws and questionnaires over an approximately 2-month period. Blood samples from the prospective study were shipped frozen or at room temperature prior to DNA extraction.

Details on this clone: There is no known antigen for this receptor. Per-nucleotide qualities are absent, and no much larger clonotype sits a single base away.

The V gene is TRBV19 and the J gene is TRBJ1-5; TRBD1 is possibly the D segment (6 matching bases). Sequencing used PBMCs or T cells enriched from blood (not recorded which). The receptor comes from a man aged 40-49 years who had recovered from COVID-19. The DNA is as follows: TGTGCCAGTAGTACGACCCCGGACAGAGATCAGCCCCAGCATTTT. Its amino acids are CASSTTPDRDQPQHF.